The 31 T cell receptor beta chains listed next were all sequenced from one sample in a study of T cell responses to AZD1222 COVID-19 vaccine. Method: immunoSEQ multiplex PCR; TCRdb's copy keeps in-frame clones and lacks some. The table has 150,000 to 160,000 clones, under 95% seen once; the top ten hold approximately 17%. The material was peripheral blood, obtained on day 0 of AZD1222 vaccination. The receptors stem from an adult in good health.

The V call is TRBV2, the J call TRBJ2-2; D uncertain. Germline CDR1 and CDR2: SNHLY and FYNNEI. The CDR3 is 15 residues long. The ends were cut back, 6 bases at V and 2 bases at J, with 13 bases in the middle. CDR3 sequence reads: CASRETSLNTGELFF. In nucleotides, the CDR3 is TGTGCCAGCAGAGAGACCAGCTTAAACACCGGGGAGCTGTTTTTT.

The CDR3 nucleotides read TGTGCCAGCAGAACCGGGACGGCAACTAATGAAAAACTGTTTTTT. Translating gives CASRTGTATNEKLFF. The rearrangement joins TRBV6-5 to TRBJ1-4; tentative D call: TRBD1 (5 bases). CDR3 length: 15 residues. Germline CDR1 reads MNHEY; CDR2 reads SVGAGI. V lost 6 bases, J lost 0 bases, and 11 bases lay in between.

CDR3 protein: CASSTDNEQFF. In nucleotides, the CDR3 is TGTGCCAGCAGCACCGACAATGAGCAGTTCTTC. This sequence joins TRBV6-2 or TRBV6-3 and TRBJ2-1; D not resolved. The V and J ends lost 6 bases and 5 bases respectively, with 5 bases between them. This CDR3 is 11 amino acids long. CDR1 MNHEY and CDR2 SVGEGT come from the germline V gene.

DNA of the CDR3: TGTGCCAGCAGTTCGGGTCCTAGGCAGTACTTC. The encoded protein is CASSSGPRQYF. The V gene is TRBV27, the J gene TRBJ2-7; D unclear. V was pared by 4 bases and J by 9 bases, with 10 bases between. Germline V lookup: CDR1 MNHEY, CDR2 SMNVEV (reference sequence). CDR3 length: 11 amino acids.

The chain has TRBV5-5 and TRBJ1-2; D not resolved. This CDR3 contains 17 residues. Germline CDR1 and CDR2: SGHKS and YYEKEE (reference sequence). V was pared by 5 bases and J by 0 bases, with 20 bases between. CDR3 sequence: CASRVEGFGSSNYGYTF. The CDR3 region has the DNA TGTGCCAGCAGAGTGGAGGGATTTGGTTCGTCTAACTATGGCTACACCTTC.

The chain has TRBV7-9 and TRBJ2-5; perhaps TRBD1 as D (6 bases). The ends were cut back, 5 bases at V and 2 bases at J, with 9 bases in the middle. Germline V gene lookup returns CDR1 SEHNR and CDR2 FQNEAQ (reference sequence). This CDR3 has 13 amino acids. The CDR3 DNA reads TGTGCCAGCAGCCTTCAGGGGCAAGAGACCCAGTACTTC. It specifies CASSLQGQETQYF.

This chain uses TRBV6-5 with TRBJ2-3; 8 bases agree with TRBD2. The V gene's germline CDR1 is MNHEY and CDR2 SVGAGI. The V segment lost 7 bases and the J segment 3 bases; nucleotides outside the gene matches: 9. The CDR3 has 15 residues. CDR3 region: CASKIWREETDTQYF. The CDR3, as DNA: TGTGCCAGCAAAATTTGGCGGGAGGAAACAGATACGCAGTATTTT.

This chain connects TRBV5-8 to TRBJ1-5; the D gene is possibly TRBD1 (6 bases). Germline V gene data show CDR1 as SGHTS and CDR2 as YDEGEE. Trimming removed 6 bases at V and 2 bases at J, with 15 bases between. CDR3 length: 15 amino acids. The CDR3 here is CASIQRGAGNQPQHF. The CDR3 DNA is TGTGCCAGCATCCAGAGGGGGGCAGGCAATCAGCCCCAGCATTTT.

The genes are TRBV28 and TRBJ2-7, with TRBD2 identical over 11 bases. Per germline, CDR1 MDHEN and CDR2 SYDVKM. V gave up 5 bases and J gave up 0 bases; unmatched junction bases: 6. CDR3 size: 16 residues. For the CDR3, the DNA is TGTGCCAGCAGTAATGGACTAGCGGGTAGCTCCTACGAGCAGTACTTC. It specifies CASSNGLAGSSYEQYF.

The chain uses TRBV7-2 and TRBJ1-1; TRBD1 matches at 8 bases. This CDR3 spans 19 amino acids. CDR1 and CDR2 (germline): SGHTA, FQGNSA. The trim removed 4 bases at V and 1 base at J, leaving 17 bases unmatched. The CDR3 protein is CASSSSRLARGRANTEAFF. The CDR3 DNA reads TGTGCCAGCAGCTCCTCAAGGTTGGCCAGGGGGCGGGCGAACACTGAAGCTTTCTTT.

In its sample, this clone was seen once. The chain recombines TRBV19 with TRBJ1-5; 8 bases agree with TRBD1. V gave up 7 bases and J gave up 6 bases; unmatched junction bases: 14. The germline gives CDR1 LNHDA, CDR2 SQIVND (reference sequence). The CDR3 extends over 16 amino acids. The CDR3: CASTLGRGLFPQPQHF. In nucleotides, the CDR3 is TGTGCCAGTACCCTGGGCAGGGGGCTTTTTCCTCAGCCCCAGCATTTT.

V is TRBV4-1 and J is TRBJ1-2; D is perhaps TRBD1 (5 bases). The CDR3 sequence is 14 residues long. V gave up 4 bases and J gave up 4 bases, with 13 bases separating them. Germline V gene data show CDR1 as MGHRA and CDR2 as YSYEKL. CDR3 loop: CASSRSGTGYGYTF. The CDR3 DNA is TGCGCCAGCAGCCGATCCGGGACGGGCTATGGCTACACCTTC.

The chain uses TRBV5-1 and TRBJ1-5; D gene unclear. The CDR3 is 15 residues long. V lost 1 base and J lost 4, with 12 bases in between. Germline CDR1 is SGHRS and CDR2 is YFSETQ. The CDR3 nucleotides read TGCGCCAGCAGCTTGAATGGTGACGGAAATCAGCCCCAGCATTTT. This encodes CASSLNGDGNQPQHF.

This clone was observed a single time. The V and J genes are TRBV5-1 and TRBJ1-2, with a tentative D call TRBD1 (5 bases). In germline, CDR1 is SGHRS, CDR2 YFSETQ. The CDR3 length is 14 residues. V lost 4 bases, J lost 4 bases, and 14 bases lay in between. This chain's CDR3 is CASSGGTGFYGYTF. Here the CDR3 DNA reads TGCGCCAGCAGCGGGGGTACGGGTTTCTATGGCTACACCTTC.

The chain has TRBV12-3 or TRBV12-4 and TRBJ1-3; perhaps TRBD1 as D (5 bases). Between the trimmed V and J ends, which lost 5 bases and 6 bases, there was a span of 11 bases. The CDR3 length is 13 residues. CDR3 loop: CASSPGLLNTIYF. The CDR3, as DNA: TGTGCCAGCAGTCCGGGACTTCTAAACACCATATATTTT.

The rearrangement joins TRBV3-1 (or the pseudogene TRBV3-2) to TRBJ2-3; no reliable D call. The ends were cut back, 4 bases at V and 0 bases at J, with 11 bases in the middle. Germline V CDR1 and CDR2: LGHDT, YNNKEL (reference sequence). The CDR3 runs to 15 residues. CDR3 amino acids: CASSPYLGSTDTQYF. In DNA form, the CDR3 reads TGTGCCAGCAGCCCCTACCTGGGTAGCACAGATACGCAGTATTTT.

The chain has TRBV5-1 and TRBJ2-3; 10 nucleotides align to TRBD2. The CDR3 consists of 15 residues. Germline CDR1 and CDR2: SGHRS and YFSETQ. The V and J ends lost 3 bases and 1 base, in that order; junction bases with no gene match: 2. The CDR3 loop reads CASSYGLAGTDTQYF. The CDR3 DNA is TGCGCCAGCAGCTACGGACTAGCGGGCACAGATACGCAGTATTTT.

CDR3 region: CAWSPPPGQGWYGYTF. CDR3 DNA sequence: TGTGCCTGGAGTCCCCCCCCGGGACAGGGGTGGTATGGCTACACCTTC. The chain uses TRBV30 and TRBJ1-2; 10 bases map to TRBD1. With V trimmed by 2 bases and J by 5 bases, 11 bases remained unmatched. In germline, CDR1 is GTSNPN, CDR2 SVGIG (reference sequence). The CDR3 loop spans 16 amino acids. Filled out from reference TRBV30 and TRBJ1-2, the complete variable domain reads SQTIHQWPATLVQPVGSPLSLECTVEGTSNPNLYWYRQAAGRGLQLLFYSVGIGQISSEVPQNLSASRPQDRQFILSSKKLLLSDSGFYLCAWSPPPGQGWYGYTFGSGTRLTVV.

The chain has TRBV5-1 and TRBJ2-5; a weak D match, TRBD1 (5 bases). CDR3 length equals 15 residues. CDR1 is SGHRS and CDR2 is YFSETQ in the germline V gene. V lost 0 bases and J lost 0, with 9 bases in between. The CDR3 sequence: CASSLAGSDQETQYF. CDR3 DNA sequence: TGCGCCAGCAGCTTGGCAGGGTCAGACCAAGAGACCCAGTACTTC.

The chain uses TRBV24-1 and TRBJ1-1; 8 bases agree with TRBD1. CDR3 length equals 15 residues. V lost 3 bases and J lost 0; bases outside the gene matches: 2. From germline, CDR1 is KGHDR and CDR2 SFDVKD. The CDR3 loop reads CATSDGDRLNTEAFF. CDR3 nucleotides: TGTGCCACCAGTGATGGGGACAGGCTGAACACTGAAGCTTTCTTT.

The rearrangement uses TRBV7-2 and TRBJ1-1; no clear D gene. From germline, CDR1 is SGHTA and CDR2 FQGNSA. V dropped 5 bases and J dropped 10 bases, with 17 bases sitting between them. The CDR3 has 13 residues. The CDR3 is CASSVAPPPSAFF. The CDR3 DNA follows: TGTGCCAGCAGCGTCGCTCCCCCTCCCTCAGCTTTCTTT. The full variable domain, completed using reference TRBV7-2 and TRBJ1-1, is GAGVSQSPSNKVTEKGKDVELRCDPISGHTALYWYRQSLGQGLEFLIYFQGNSAPDKSGLPSDRFSAERTGGSVSTLTIQRTQQEDSAVYLCASSVAPPPSAFFGQGTRLTVV.

This clone was seen a few times. The gene calls are TRBV4-2 and TRBJ1-1; 9 positions agree with TRBD1. J was trimmed by 4 bases and V by 0 bases; bases with no gene match: 6. This CDR3 has 16 residues. CDR1 and CDR2 (germline): LGHNA, YNFKEQ. DNA for the CDR3: TGTGCCAGCAGCCAAGAGGGGACAGGGCCCAGCACTGAAGCTTTCTTT. Residues: CASSQEGTGPSTEAFF.

The gene calls are TRBV7-8 and TRBJ1-4, with 7 bases matching TRBD1. After removal of 2 bases from V and 6 bases from J, the junction contained 6 bases not matched to a gene. Germline V CDR1 and CDR2: SGHVS, FQNEAQ. CDR3 length equals 15 residues. As DNA, the CDR3 is TGTGCCAGCAGCTTATCCCAGGGGGGGGATGAAAAACTGTTTTTT. This translates into CASSLSQGGDEKLFF.

About this clone: The same CDR3 is also encoded by other DNA sequences in this sample. This rearrangement joins TRBV5-1 to TRBJ1-5; TRBD1 matches at 8 bases. After removal of 4 bases from V and 4 bases from J, the junction contained 4 bases not matched to a gene. In germline, CDR1 is SGHRS, CDR2 YFSETQ. There are 14 residues in the CDR3. The CDR3 DNA sequence: TGCGCCAGCAGCCCCGGACAGGGAAATCAGCCCCAGCATTTT. Protein product: CASSPGQGNQPQHF.

In nucleotides, the CDR3 is TGTGCCAGCAGCAATATGGCCAGGGGTTATGGCTACACCTTC. Translated, it gives CASSNMARGYGYTF. The chain has TRBV7-2 and TRBJ1-2, with D tentatively TRBD1 (6 bases). Germline V CDR1 and CDR2: SGHTA, FQGNSA. The CDR3 is 14 amino acids. V was shortened by 5 bases and J by 5 bases, with 15 bases between the two germline ends. Based on the CDR3 plus reference TRBV7-2 and TRBJ1-2, the full variable domain is GAGVSQSPSNKVTEKGKDVELRCDPISGHTALYWYRQSLGQGLEFLIYFQGNSAPDKSGLPSDRFSAERTGGSVSTLTIQRTQQEDSAVYLCASSNMARGYGYTFGSGTRLTVV.

The chain has TRBV30 and TRBJ1-5, with D unresolved. This CDR3 has 13 amino acids. V was clipped by 2 bases and J by 3 bases, with 8 bases between them. CDR1 and CDR2 (germline): GTSNPN, SVGIG (reference sequence). The CDR3 coding sequence is TGTGCCTGGAGTAGCGGGCCCAATCAGCCCCAGCATTTT. Its protein product is CAWSSGPNQPQHF.

V gene TRBV2 combines with J gene TRBJ2-3; no firm D call. Germline V lookup: CDR1 SNHLY, CDR2 FYNNEI. V was trimmed by 6 bases and J by 6 bases, leaving 10 bases between them. This CDR3 is 12 amino acids long. Written as DNA, the CDR3 is TGTGCCAGCAGCCCCGGACCTGATACGCAGTATTTT. It codes for CASSPGPDTQYF.

The rearrangement uses TRBV28 and TRBJ1-5, with 12 bases aligning to TRBD1. The CDR3 has 17 amino acids. With V trimmed by 2 bases and J by 3 bases, 5 bases remained unmatched. The germline gives CDR1 MDHEN, CDR2 SYDVKM. In nucleotides, the CDR3 is TGTGCCAGCAGTTTACCCGGGACAGGGGGCTTCAATCAGCCCCAGCATTTT. Amino acids: CASSLPGTGGFNQPQHF.

The genes are TRBV6-1 and TRBJ2-3; possible D gene TRBD2, 6 bases. The CDR3 spans 15 residues. Per the germline V gene, CDR1 is MNHNS and CDR2 is SASEGT. The V gene lost 2 bases and the J gene lost 7 bases, with 16 bases spanning the gap. The CDR3 DNA sequence: TGTGCCAGCAGTGAATCCCGGGGACTGGATCATACGCAGTATTTT. Residues: CASSESRGLDHTQYF.

This clone has a handful of counts. The V call is TRBV29-1, the J call TRBJ1-2; the D is unclear. CDR1 is SQVTM and CDR2 is ANQGSEA in the germline V gene. V was clipped by 3 bases and J by 8 bases, with 7 bases between them. This CDR3 is 10 amino acids long. The CDR3, as DNA: TGCAGCGTTGATTCAGAAGGCTACACCTTC. This gives the protein CSVDSEGYTF.

The J gene is TRBJ2-3, the V gene TRBV7-9; weak D call: TRBD2 (6 bases). Trimming stripped 1 base from V and 4 bases from J, with 6 bases between. Germline V gene sequence: CDR1 SEHNR, CDR2 FQNEAQ (reference sequence). There are 13 residues in the CDR3. CDR3 amino acids: CASSLGGADTQYF. CDR3 nucleotides: TGTGCCAGCAGCTTAGGGGGGGCAGATACGCAGTATTTT.